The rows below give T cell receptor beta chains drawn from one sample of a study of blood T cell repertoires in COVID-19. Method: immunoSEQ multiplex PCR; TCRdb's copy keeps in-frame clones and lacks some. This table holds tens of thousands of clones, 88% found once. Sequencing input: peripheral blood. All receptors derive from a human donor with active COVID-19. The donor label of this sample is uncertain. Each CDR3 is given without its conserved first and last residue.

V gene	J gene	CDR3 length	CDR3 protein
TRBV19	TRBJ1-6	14	ASSMNPGQGWSPLH
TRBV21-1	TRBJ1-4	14	ASSNGQGRGREKLF
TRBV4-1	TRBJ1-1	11	ASSQDRGAEAF
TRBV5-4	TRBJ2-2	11	ASSRASTGELF
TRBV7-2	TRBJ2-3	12	ASSATGGADTQY
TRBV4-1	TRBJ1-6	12	ASSLRQGGSPLH
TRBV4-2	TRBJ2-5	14	ASSQDITVGEETQY
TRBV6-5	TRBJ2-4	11	ASAMTRAPIQY
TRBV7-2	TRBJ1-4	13	ASSPSGGAQEKLF
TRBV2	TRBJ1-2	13	ASRVRGTANYGYT
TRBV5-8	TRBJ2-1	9	ASSLRYEQF
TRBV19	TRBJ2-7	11	ATPRSRGHEQY
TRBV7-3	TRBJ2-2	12	ASGTGQNTGELF
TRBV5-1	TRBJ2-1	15	ASSLGIDRGQRYEQF
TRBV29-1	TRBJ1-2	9	SVGVPYGYT
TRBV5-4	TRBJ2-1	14	ASSRGASGLVNEQF
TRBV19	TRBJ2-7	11	ASSITGTYEQY
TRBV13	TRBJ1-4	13	ASSLGTGKDEKLF
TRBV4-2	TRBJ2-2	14	ASSQETGGRAGELF
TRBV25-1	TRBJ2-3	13	ASKTSGGRTDTQY
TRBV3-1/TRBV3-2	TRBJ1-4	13	ASSQGTGVRLKLF
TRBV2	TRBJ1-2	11	ASSLIESYGYT
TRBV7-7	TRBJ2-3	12	ASSLVGGTDTQY
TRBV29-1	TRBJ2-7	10	SVDQGPSEQY
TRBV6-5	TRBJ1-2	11	ASGGRTPYGYT
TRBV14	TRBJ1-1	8	ATSNTEAF
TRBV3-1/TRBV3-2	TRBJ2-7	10	ASSQATHEQY
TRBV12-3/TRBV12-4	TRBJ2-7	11	ASSLGQGYEQY
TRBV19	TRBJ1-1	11	ASSIQGAFEAF
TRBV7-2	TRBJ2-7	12	ASSFGGSTYEQY
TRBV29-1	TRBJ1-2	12	SVAPGTGYYGYT
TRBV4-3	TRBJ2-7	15	ASSQERVNWGSYEQY
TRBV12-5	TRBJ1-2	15	ASGFQGSESEIYGYT